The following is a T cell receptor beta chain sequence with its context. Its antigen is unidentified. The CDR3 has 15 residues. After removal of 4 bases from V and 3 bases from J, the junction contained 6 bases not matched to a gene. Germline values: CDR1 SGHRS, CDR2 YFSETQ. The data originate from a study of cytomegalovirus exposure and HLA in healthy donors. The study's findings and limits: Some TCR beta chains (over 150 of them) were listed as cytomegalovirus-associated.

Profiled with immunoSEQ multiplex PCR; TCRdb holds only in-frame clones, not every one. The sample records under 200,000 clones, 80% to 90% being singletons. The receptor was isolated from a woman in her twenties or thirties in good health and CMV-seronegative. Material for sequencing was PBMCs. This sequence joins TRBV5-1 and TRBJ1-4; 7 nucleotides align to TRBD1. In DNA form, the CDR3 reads TGCGCCAGCAGCCAGGAGGGACAGCCTAATGAAAAACTGTTTTTT. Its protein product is CASSQEGQPNEKLFF.